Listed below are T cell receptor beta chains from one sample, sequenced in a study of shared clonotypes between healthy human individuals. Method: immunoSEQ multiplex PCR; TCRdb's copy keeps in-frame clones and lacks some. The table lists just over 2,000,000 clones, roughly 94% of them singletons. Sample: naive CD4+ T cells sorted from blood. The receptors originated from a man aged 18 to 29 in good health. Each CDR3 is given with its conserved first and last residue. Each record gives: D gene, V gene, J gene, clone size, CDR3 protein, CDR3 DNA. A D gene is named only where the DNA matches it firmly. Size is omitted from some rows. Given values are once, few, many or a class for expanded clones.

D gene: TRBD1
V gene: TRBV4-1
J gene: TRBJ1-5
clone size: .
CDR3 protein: CASSQVRGGGNQPQHF
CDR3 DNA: TGCGCCAGCAGCCAAGTCAGGGGGGGTGGCAATCAGCCCCAGCATTTT

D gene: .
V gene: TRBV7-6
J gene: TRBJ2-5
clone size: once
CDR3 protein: CASSLVSGQKETQYF
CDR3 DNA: TGTGCCAGCAGCTTAGTTTCCGGACAGAAAGAGACCCAGTACTTC

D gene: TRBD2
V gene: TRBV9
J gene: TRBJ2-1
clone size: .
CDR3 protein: CASSAKAGGPYNEQFF
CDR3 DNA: TGTGCCAGCAGCGCCAAAGCGGGGGGCCCATACAATGAGCAGTTCTTC

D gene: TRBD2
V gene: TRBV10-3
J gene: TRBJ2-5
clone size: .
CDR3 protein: CAISEGLANQETQYF
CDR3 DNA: TGTGCCATCAGTGAGGGACTAGCGAACCAAGAGACCCAGTACTTC

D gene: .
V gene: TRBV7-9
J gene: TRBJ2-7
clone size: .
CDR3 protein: CASSLGWVLAEQYF
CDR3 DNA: TGTGCCAGCAGCTTAGGATGGGTTTTAGCCGAGCAGTACTTC

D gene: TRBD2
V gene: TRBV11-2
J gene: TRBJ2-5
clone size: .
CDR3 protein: CASRILAGGRETQYF
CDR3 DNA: TGTGCCAGCAGAATTCTAGCGGGGGGGCGAGAGACCCAGTACTTC

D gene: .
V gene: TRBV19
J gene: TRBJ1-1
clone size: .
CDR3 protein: CASWGRMNTEAFF
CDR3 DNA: TGTGCCAGCTGGGGAAGGATGAACACTGAAGCTTTCTTT

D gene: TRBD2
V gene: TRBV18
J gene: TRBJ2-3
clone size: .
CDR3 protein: CASSTLAGRDTQYF
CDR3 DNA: TGTGCCAGCTCCACACTAGCGGGGCGGGATACGCAGTATTTT

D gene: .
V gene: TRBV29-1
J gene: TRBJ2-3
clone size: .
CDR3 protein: CSVLLQLTDTQYF
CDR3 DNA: TGCAGCGTTCTTTTACAACTCACAGATACGCAGTATTTT

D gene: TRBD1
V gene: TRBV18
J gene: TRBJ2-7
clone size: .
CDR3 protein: CASSLGTGVREQYF
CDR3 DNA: TGTGCCAGCTCACTGGGGACAGGGGTCAGGGAGCAGTACTTC

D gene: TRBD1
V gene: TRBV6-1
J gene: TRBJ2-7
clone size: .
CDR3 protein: CASRRDRGSYEQYF
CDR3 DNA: TGTGCCAGCAGGAGGGACAGGGGCTCCTACGAGCAGTACTTC

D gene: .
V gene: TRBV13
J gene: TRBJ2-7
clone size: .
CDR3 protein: CASSLSHPGSYEQYF
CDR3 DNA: TGTGCCAGCAGCTTAAGTCACCCGGGGTCCTACGAGCAGTACTTC

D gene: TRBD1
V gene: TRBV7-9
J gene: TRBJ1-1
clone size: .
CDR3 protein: CASSLGGTDPLNTEAFF
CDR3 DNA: TGTGCCAGCAGCTTAGGCGGGACAGATCCCTTGAACACTGAAGCTTTCTTT

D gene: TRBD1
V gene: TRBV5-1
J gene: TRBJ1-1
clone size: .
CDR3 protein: CASSLAVTGAEAFF
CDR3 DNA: TGCGCCAGCAGCTTGGCCGTGACAGGGGCTGAAGCTTTCTTT

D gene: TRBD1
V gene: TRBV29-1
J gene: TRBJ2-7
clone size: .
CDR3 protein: CSVDLGTGGYEQYF
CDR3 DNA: TGCAGCGTTGACCTCGGGACAGGGGGCTACGAGCAGTACTTC

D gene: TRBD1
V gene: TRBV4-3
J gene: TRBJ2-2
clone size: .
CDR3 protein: CASSQDRGTGTGELFF
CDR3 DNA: TGCGCCAGCAGCCAAGATCGTGGGACAGGGACCGGGGAGCTGTTTTTT

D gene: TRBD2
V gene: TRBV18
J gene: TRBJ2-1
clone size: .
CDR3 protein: CASSRTGLADYNEQFF
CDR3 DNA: TGTGCCAGCTCACGAACGGGACTAGCGGATTACAATGAGCAGTTCTTC

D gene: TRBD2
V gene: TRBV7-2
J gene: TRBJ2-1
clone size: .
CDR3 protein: CASSLGGLGDLYNEQFF
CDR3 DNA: TGTGCCAGCAGCTTAGGGGGACTAGGGGACCTCTACAATGAGCAGTTCTTC

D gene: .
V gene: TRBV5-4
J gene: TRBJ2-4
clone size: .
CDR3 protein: CASRQDLGDKNIQYF
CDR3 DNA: TGTGCCAGCAGGCAAGATCTTGGGGACAAAAACATTCAGTACTTC

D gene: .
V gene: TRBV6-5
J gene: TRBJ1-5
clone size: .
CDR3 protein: CASSSLLTGKGQPQHF
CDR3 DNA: TGTGCCAGCAGTTCACTACTCACAGGGAAGGGACAGCCCCAGCATTTT

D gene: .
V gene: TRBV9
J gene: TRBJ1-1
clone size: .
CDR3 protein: CASRGSIPENTEAFF
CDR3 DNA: TGTGCCAGCAGGGGAAGTATACCGGAGAACACTGAAGCTTTCTTT

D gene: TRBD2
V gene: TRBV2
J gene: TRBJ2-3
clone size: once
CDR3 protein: CASSDPGLAGGKEDTQYF
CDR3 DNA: TGTGCCAGCAGTGATCCGGGACTAGCGGGGGGCAAGGAAGATACGCAGTATTTT

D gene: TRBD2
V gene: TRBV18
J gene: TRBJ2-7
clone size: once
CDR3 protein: CASSPPWTLAGELREQYF
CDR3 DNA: TGTGCCAGCTCACCGCCCTGGACTTTGGCGGGAGAATTGCGCGAGCAGTACTTC

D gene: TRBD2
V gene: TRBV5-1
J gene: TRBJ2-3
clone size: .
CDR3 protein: CASGFVAGADTQYF
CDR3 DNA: TGCGCCAGCGGTTTCGTAGCGGGGGCAGATACGCAGTATTTT

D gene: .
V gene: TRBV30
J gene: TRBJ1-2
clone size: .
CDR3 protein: CAWSVPPGDGYTF
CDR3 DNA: TGTGCCTGGAGTGTACCCCCAGGAGATGGCTACACCTTC

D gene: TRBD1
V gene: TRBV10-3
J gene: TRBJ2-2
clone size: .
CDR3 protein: CAVRQGLNTGELFF
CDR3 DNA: TGTGCCGTCCGACAGGGCCTGAACACCGGGGAGCTGTTTTTT

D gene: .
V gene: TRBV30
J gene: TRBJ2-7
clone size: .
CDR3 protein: CAWSRTDYEQYF
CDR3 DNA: TGTGCCTGGAGTAGGACAGATTACGAGCAGTACTTC

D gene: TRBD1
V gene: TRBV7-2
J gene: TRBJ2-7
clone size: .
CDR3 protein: CASSLVGDRGYEQYF
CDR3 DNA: TGTGCCAGCAGCTTAGTCGGGGACAGGGGGTACGAGCAGTACTTC

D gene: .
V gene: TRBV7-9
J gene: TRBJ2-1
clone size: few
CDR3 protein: CASSLAYGDDEQFF
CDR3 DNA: TGTGCCAGCAGCTTAGCGTACGGGGATGATGAGCAGTTCTTC

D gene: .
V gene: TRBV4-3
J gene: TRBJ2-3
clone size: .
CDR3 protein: CASSQDSHSTDTQYF
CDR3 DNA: TGCGCCAGCAGCCAAGATTCCCATAGCACAGATACGCAGTATTTT

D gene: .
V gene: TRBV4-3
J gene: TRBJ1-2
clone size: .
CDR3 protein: CASSQERGRGYYGYTF
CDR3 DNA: TGCGCCAGCAGCCAAGAGAGGGGAAGGGGATACTATGGCTACACCTTC

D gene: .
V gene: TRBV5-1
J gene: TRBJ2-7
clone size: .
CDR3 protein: CASKAAYEQYF
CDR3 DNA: TGCGCCAGCAAGGCAGCGTACGAGCAGTACTTC

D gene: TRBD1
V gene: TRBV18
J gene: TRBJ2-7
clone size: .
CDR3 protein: CASSPGTGSNYEQYF
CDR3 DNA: TGTGCCAGCTCACCTGGGACAGGGTCTAACTACGAGCAGTACTTC

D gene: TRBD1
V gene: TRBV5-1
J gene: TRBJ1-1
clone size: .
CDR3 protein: CASSRGQGAYDTEAFF
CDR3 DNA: TGCGCCAGCAGTCGGGGACAGGGGGCTTACGACACTGAAGCTTTCTTT

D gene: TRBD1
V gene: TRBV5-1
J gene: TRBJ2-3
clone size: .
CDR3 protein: CASTPGQGPTDTQYF
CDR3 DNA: TGCGCCAGCACCCCGGGACAGGGCCCGACAGATACGCAGTATTTT

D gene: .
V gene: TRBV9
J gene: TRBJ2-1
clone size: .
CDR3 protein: CASSAGDSPGNEQFF
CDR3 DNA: TGTGCCAGCAGCGCGGGGGACAGCCCAGGAAATGAGCAGTTCTTC

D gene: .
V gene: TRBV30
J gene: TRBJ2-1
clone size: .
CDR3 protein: CAWSVTSKRNEQFF
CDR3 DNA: TGTGCCTGGAGTGTCACTAGCAAAAGGAATGAGCAGTTCTTC

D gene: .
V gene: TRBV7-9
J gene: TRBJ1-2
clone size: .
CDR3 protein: CASSPGRDNYGYTF
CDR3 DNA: TGTGCCAGCAGCCCGGGACGGGACAACTATGGCTACACCTTC

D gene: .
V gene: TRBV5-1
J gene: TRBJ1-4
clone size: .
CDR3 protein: CASSLGANTAEKLFF
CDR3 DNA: TGCGCCAGCAGCTTGGGCGCAAACACGGCGGAAAAACTGTTTTTT

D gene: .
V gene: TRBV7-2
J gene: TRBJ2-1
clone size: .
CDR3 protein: CASSEFDGYNEQFF
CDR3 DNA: TGTGCCAGCAGCGAATTTGACGGGTACAATGAGCAGTTCTTC